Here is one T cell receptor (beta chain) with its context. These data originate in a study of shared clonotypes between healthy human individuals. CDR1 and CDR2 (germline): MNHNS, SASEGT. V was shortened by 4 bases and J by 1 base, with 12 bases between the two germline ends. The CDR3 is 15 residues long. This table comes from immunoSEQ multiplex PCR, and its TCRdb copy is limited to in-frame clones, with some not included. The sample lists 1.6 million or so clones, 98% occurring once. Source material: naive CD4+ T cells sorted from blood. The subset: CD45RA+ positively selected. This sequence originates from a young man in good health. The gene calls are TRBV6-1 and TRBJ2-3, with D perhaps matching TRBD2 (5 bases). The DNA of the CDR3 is TGTGCCAGCAGTGTAGAAGGACTGGGCACAGATACGCAGTATTTT. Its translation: CASSVEGLGTDTQYF.